This T cell receptor beta chain was sequenced during a study of T-cell memory formation after mild COVID-19. In TCRdb, the 5' RACE reads were re-called with MiXCR into one record per CDR3 protein. The data show 200,000 to 250,000 distinct CDR3 sequences, less than 20% seen once. Overall study results and limits: Mainly CM and EM harbored the contracting CD4+ clones; mainly EMRA harbored the CD8+ ones.

Germline CDR1 and CDR2: MNHEY and SVGEGT. The CDR3 spans 14 residues. Deletions cut 5 bases from V and 4 bases from J, with 13 bases between. Remarks on this clonotype: Its antigen is not identified.

This receptor was obtained from an adult woman who had mild COVID-19 (a few samples of this study predate the infection). Cell type and time point are not known. Source material: PBMCs or a T cell subset sorted from them (not recorded which). V and J are TRBV6-2 or TRBV6-3 and TRBJ2-3; possibly TRBD1 or TRBD2 for D (5 bases each). In DNA, the CDR3 is TGTGCCAGCAGTACCTGGGGGAGCTCAGATACGCAGTATTTT. Protein: CASSTWGSSDTQYF.